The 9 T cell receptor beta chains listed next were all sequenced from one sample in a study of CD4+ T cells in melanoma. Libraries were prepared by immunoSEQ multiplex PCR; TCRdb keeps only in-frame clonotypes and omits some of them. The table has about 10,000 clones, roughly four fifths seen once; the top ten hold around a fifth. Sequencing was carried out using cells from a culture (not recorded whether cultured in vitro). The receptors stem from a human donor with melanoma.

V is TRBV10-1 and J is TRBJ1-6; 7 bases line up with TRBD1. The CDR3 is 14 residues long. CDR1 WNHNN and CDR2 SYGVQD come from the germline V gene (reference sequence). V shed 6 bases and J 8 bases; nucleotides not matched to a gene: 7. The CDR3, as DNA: TGCGCCAGCAGATGGGGGACAGCCGATTCACCCCTCCACTTT. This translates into CASRWGTADSPLHF.

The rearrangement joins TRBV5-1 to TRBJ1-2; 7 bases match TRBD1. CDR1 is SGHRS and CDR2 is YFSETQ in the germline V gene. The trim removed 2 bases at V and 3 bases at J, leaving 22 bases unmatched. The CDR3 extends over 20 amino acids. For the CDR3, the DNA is TGCGCCAGCAGCTTCGGCGGTTATAACAGACAGGGACGCCACGACTATGGCTACACCTTC. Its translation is CASSFGGYNRQGRHDYGYTF.

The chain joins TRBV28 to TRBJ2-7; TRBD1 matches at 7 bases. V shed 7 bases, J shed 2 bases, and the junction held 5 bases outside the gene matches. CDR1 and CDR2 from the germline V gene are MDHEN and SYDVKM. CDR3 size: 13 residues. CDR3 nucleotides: TGTGCCAGCACCGGGACAGCCACCTACGAGCAGTACTTC. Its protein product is CASTGTATYEQYF.

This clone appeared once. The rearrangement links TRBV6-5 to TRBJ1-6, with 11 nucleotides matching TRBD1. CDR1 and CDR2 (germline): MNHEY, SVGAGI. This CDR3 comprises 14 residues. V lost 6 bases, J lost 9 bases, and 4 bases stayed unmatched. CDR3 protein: CASSRDRGTSPLHF. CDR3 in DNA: TGTGCCAGCAGCCGGGACAGGGGGACTTCACCCCTCCACTTT.

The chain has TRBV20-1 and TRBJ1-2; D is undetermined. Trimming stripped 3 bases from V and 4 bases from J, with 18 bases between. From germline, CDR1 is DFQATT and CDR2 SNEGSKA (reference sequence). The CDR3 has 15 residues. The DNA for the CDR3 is TGCAGTGCTAGTCCTTCACCCAATTCGGGCTATGGCTACACCTTC. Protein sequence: CSASPSPNSGYGYTF.

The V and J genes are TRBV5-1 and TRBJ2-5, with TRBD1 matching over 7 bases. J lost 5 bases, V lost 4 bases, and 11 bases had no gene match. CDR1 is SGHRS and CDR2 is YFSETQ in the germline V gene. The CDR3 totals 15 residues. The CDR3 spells CASSMRGQEVETQYF. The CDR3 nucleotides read TGCGCCAGCAGCATGAGAGGACAGGAGGTTGAGACCCAGTACTTC. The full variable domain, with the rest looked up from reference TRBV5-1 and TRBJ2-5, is KAGVTQTPRYLIKTRGQQVTLSCSPISGHRSVSWYQQTPGQGLQFLFEYFSETQRNKGNFPGRFSGRQFSNSRSEMNVSTLELGDSALYLCASSMRGQEVETQYFGPGTRLLVL.

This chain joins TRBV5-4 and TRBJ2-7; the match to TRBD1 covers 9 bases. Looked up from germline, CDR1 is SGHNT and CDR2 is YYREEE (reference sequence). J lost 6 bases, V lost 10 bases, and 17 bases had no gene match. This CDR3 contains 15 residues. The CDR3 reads CAVQERGTGQFEQYF. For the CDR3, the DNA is TGTGCCGTCCAAGAAAGGGGGACAGGGCAGTTCGAGCAGTACTTC.

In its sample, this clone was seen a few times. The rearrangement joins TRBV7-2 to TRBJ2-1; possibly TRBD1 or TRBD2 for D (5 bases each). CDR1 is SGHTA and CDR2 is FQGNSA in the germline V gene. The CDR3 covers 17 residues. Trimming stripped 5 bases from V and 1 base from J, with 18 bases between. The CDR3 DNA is TGTGCCAGCAGCGTAGGGACGACATGGAAATCCTACAATGAGCAGTTCTTC. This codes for CASSVGTTWKSYNEQFF.

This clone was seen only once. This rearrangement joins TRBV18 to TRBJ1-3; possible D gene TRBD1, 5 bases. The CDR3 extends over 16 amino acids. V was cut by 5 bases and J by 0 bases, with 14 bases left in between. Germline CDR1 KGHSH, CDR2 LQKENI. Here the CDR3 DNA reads TGTGCCAGCTCATCCCAGGGACGTACCTCTGGAAACACCATATATTTT. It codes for CASSSQGRTSGNTIYF.